This TCR beta chain was identified during a study of CD8+CD57+ T cells in acquired aplastic anemia. Turning to the study itself: Across the sorted CD4+ and CD8+ cells, DNA amounts averaged around 3.2 ug.

The template used for profiling TCR beta VDJ and CDR3 was genomic DNA. TCRdb reprocessed the reads with MiXCR, giving one entry per CDR3 protein. The sample lists about 160,000 distinct CDR3 sequences, 71% occurring once. This clonotype occurred a few times. What it binds is unknown. Only patients with CD8+CD57+ cell expansion on flow cytometry were chosen for sequencing. Overall study results and limits: Both patients and controls carried the same twenty-nine CD8+ CDR3 sequences.

The V end was cut by 1 base, the J end by 7 bases, with 13 bases between. CDR1 and CDR2 from the germline V gene are SQVTM and ANQGSEA. The CDR3 sequence is 14 residues long. The sample consisted of sorted CD4+, CD8+, or CD8+CD57+ T cells (not recorded which) from PBMCs. The gene calls are TRBV29-1 and TRBJ2-2, with D tentatively TRBD2 (5 bases). This receptor was taken from a human donor with aplastic anemia. The CDR3 sequence is CSVEVPRGIGELFF. CDR3 sequence (DNA): TGCAGCGTTGAAGTCCCTAGAGGGATCGGGGAGCTGTTTTTT.